This TCR beta chain appears in the sequencing data of a study of control samples from healthy donors and cancer patients. Clones were sequenced by immunoSEQ multiplex PCR, and TCRdb holds only the in-frame ones, with some missing. The sample holds 78,000 or so clones, more than 80% seen once. The CDR3 totals 18 residues. In germline, CDR1 is KGHDR, CDR2 SFDVKD. Trimming at V came to 4 bases and at J to 2 bases, leaving 14 bases not matched to a gene. The sample comprised blood. The chain links TRBV24-1 to TRBJ1-2; TRBD1 agrees at 8 bases. The TCR comes from a man over 45 in good health. CDR3 protein: CATSDNSIGQGPNYGYTF. The CDR3 coding sequence is TGTGCCACCAGTGACAACTCTATAGGACAGGGCCCAAACTATGGCTACACCTTC.